The present T cell receptor (beta chain) was sequenced within a study of cytomegalovirus exposure and HLA in healthy donors. Primers: 60 Vbeta forward and 13 Jbeta reverse. Profiled with immunoSEQ multiplex PCR; TCRdb holds only in-frame clones, not every one. The data show about 130,000 clones, approximately 82% seen once. Germline-derived CDR1 and CDR2 are MDHEN and SYDVKM. The V and J ends lost 6 bases and 8 bases, in that order; junction bases with no gene match: 6. The CDR3 contains 13 residues. V and J are TRBV28 and TRBJ1-4, with 7 bases that match TRBD1. This clonotype was sampled from a young woman in good health and CMV-seropositive. Source material: PBMCs. For the CDR3, the DNA is TGTGCCAGCAGCCCCGCGGACAGGGAAAAACTGTTTTTT. Encoded protein: CASSPADREKLFF.